The 18 T cell receptor beta chains in this list originate from one sample, sequenced in a study of T-cell memory formation after mild COVID-19. TCRdb used MiXCR to reprocess the 5' RACE reads, holding one entry per CDR3 protein. This table has approximately 300,000 distinct CDR3 sequences, about 15% appearing once. Sequenced material: PBMCs or a T cell subset sorted from them (not recorded which). The receptors originated from a man aged 18 to 29 who had mild COVID-19 (a few samples of this study predate the infection). Cell type and time point are not known.

The chain joins TRBV29-1 to TRBJ1-5; possible D gene TRBD1, 6 bases. This CDR3 spans 13 amino acids. CDR1 and CDR2 from the germline V gene are SQVTM and ANQGSEA. Between the trimmed V and J ends, which lost 5 bases and 3 bases, there was a span of 11 bases. CDR3 loop: CSVSQGFNQPQHF. CDR3 coding DNA: TGCAGCGTTTCACAGGGTTTCAATCAGCCCCAGCATTTT.

This clonotype turned up a few times. This chain joins TRBV7-8 and TRBJ1-1; 7 bases match TRBD1. The CDR3 is made up of 15 amino acids. CDR1 and CDR2 from the germline V gene are SGHVS and FQNEAQ. Trimming cost V 4 bases and J 1 base; bases outside gene matches: 6. The CDR3 coding sequence is TGTGCCAGCAGCTCCTGGGACAGCCAGAACACTGAAGCTTTCTTT. The encoded protein is CASSSWDSQNTEAFF. The whole variable domain, filled in from reference TRBV7-8 and TRBJ1-1, reads GAGVSQSPRYKVAKRGQDVALRCDPISGHVSLFWYQQALGQGPEFLTYFQNEAQLDKSGLPSDRFFAERPEGSVSTLKIQRTQQEDSAVYLCASSSWDSQNTEAFFGQGTRLTVV.

A few counts support this clonotype. V gene TRBV24-1 combines with J gene TRBJ2-7; 9 nucleotides agree with TRBD1. This CDR3 comprises 15 residues. The trim removed 5 bases at V and 5 bases at J, leaving 9 bases unmatched. Germline lookup yields CDR1 KGHDR and CDR2 SFDVKD. The CDR3 here is CATSAQGQGGDEQYV. The DNA for the CDR3 is TGTGCCACCAGTGCCCAGGGACAGGGTGGAGACGAGCAGTACGTC.

This clonotype has only a few counts. CDR3 region: CASRLGGNQPQHF. The CDR3 coding sequence is TGTGCCAGCAGATTAGGGGGGAATCAGCCCCAGCATTTT. This chain uses TRBV28 with TRBJ1-5; the D gene is possibly TRBD1 (6 bases). Deletions cut 6 bases from V and 4 bases from J, with 10 bases between. The CDR3 is 13 residues long. The V gene's germline CDR1 is MDHEN and CDR2 SYDVKM.

The chain links TRBV18 to TRBJ1-5, with 7 nucleotides matching TRBD1. V lost 11 bases and J lost 0; bases outside the gene matches: 7. Per germline, CDR1 KGHSH and CDR2 LQKENI. The CDR3 consists of 14 residues. CDR3 sequence: CASQGQVSNQPQHF. The DNA of the CDR3 is TGTGCCTCCCAAGGACAGGTTAGCAATCAGCCCCAGCATTTT. The complete variable domain, with remaining parts taken from reference TRBV18 and TRBJ1-5, reads NAGVMQNPRHLVRRRGQEARLRCSPMKGHSHVYWYRQLPEEGLKFMVYLQKENIIDESGMPKERFSAEFPKEGPSILRIQQVVRGDSAAYFCASQGQVSNQPQHFGDGTRLSIL.

CDR3 nucleotide sequence: TGTGCCAGCAGTTACTTATCGGACAGGGTAGAAGAGCAGTTCTTC. This sequence encodes CASSYLSDRVEEQFF. The chain combines TRBV6-2 or TRBV6-3 with TRBJ2-1, with 8 nucleotides matching TRBD1. After removal of 1 base from V and 10 bases from J, the junction contained 9 bases not matched to a gene. This CDR3 region has 15 residues. Per germline, CDR1 MNHEY and CDR2 SVGEGT.

This clonotype was recorded a few times. This chain links TRBV7-2 with TRBJ1-2; no firm D call. CDR1 and CDR2 from the germline V gene are SGHTA and FQGNSA. The CDR3 runs to 11 residues. Between the trimmed V and J ends, which lost 5 bases and 7 bases, there was a span of 8 bases. This CDR3 reads CASSPQAGYTF. CDR3 bases: TGTGCCAGCAGCCCCCAGGCTGGCTACACCTTC.

The rearrangement links TRBV6-2 or TRBV6-3 to TRBJ1-5; D is unresolved. Deletions cut 7 bases from V and 7 bases from J, with 11 bases between. This CDR3 is built from 12 residues. Germline assignment: CDR1 MNHEY and CDR2 SVGEGT. The CDR3, as DNA: TGTGCCAGCAAGGGAGATCCCCAGCCCCAGCATTTT. Amino acid sequence: CASKGDPQPQHF.

The chain employs TRBV9 and TRBJ2-4; D gene uncertain. Looked up from germline, CDR1 is SGDLS and CDR2 is YYNGEE. V lost 0 bases, J lost 4 bases, and 14 bases lay in between. The CDR3 extends over 16 amino acids. In DNA, the CDR3 is TGTGCCAGCAGCGTAGACTCATGGGCGCAAAAAAACATTCAGTACTTC. This gives the protein CASSVDSWAQKNIQYF.

This clonotype was counted many times. V gene TRBV25-1 combines with J gene TRBJ2-5; D call uncertain. The CDR3 has 11 residues. V lost 5 bases and J 4 bases, leaving 5 bases between the germline ends. CDR1 is MGHDK, CDR2 SYGVNS, per germline. CDR3 in amino acids: CASSHGETQYF. The CDR3, as DNA: TGTGCCAGCAGTCACGGAGAGACCCAGTACTTC. The full variable domain, with the rest looked up from reference TRBV25-1 and TRBJ2-5, is EADIYQTPRYLVIGTGKKITLECSQTMGHDKMYWYQQDPGMELHLIHYSYGVNSTEKGDLSSESTVSRIRTEHFPLTLESARPSHTSQYLCASSHGETQYFGPGTRLLVL.

This clonotype was counted between two and nine times. The chain joins TRBV7-6 to TRBJ1-1; no clear D gene. The CDR3 runs 13 residues. Germline assignment: CDR1 SGHVS and CDR2 FNYEAQ. Trimming left V 2 bases short and J 11 bases short, with 15 bases between. The CDR3 bases are TGTGCCAGCAGCTTAAGTTTGGGGTCCGGGGCTTTCTTT. This encodes CASSLSLGSGAFF.

This clonotype has only a few counts. The rearrangement uses TRBV20-1 and TRBJ1-1, with D perhaps TRBD1 (6 bases). The V and J ends lost 8 bases and 5 bases respectively, with 15 bases between them. CDR3 size: 12 residues. Per germline, CDR1 DFQATT and CDR2 SNEGSKA (reference sequence). This CDR3 reads CSSPAGATEAFF. CDR3 nucleotides: TGCAGTTCCCCGGCAGGGGCGACTGAAGCTTTCTTT.

This clonotype was seen only a few times. The chain couples TRBV12-3 or TRBV12-4 to TRBJ2-5; TRBD2 agrees at 7 bases. V lost 5 bases to trimming and J lost 7 bases; unmatched junction nucleotides: 7. The length of the CDR3 is 13 residues. This CDR3 is CASSMDGGGTQYF. CDR3 DNA sequence: TGTGCCAGCAGTATGGACGGCGGGGGGACCCAGTACTTC.

This chain links TRBV4-2 with TRBJ1-5, with D possibly TRBD1 on 6 matching bases. The CDR3 is 18 residues long. V was cut by 2 bases and J by 2 bases, with 19 bases left in between. Germline loops: CDR1 LGHNA, CDR2 YNFKEQ. The CDR3 protein is CASSQQSGWGAGNQPQHF. The DNA for the CDR3 is TGTGCCAGCAGCCAACAGTCCGGTTGGGGGGCCGGCAATCAGCCCCAGCATTTT.

This clonotype occurred many times. V is TRBV7-2 and J is TRBJ1-1, with 8 nucleotides matching TRBD1. CDR1 and CDR2 from the germline V gene are SGHTA and FQGNSA. There are 16 residues in the CDR3. The J segment lost 2 bases and the V segment lost 0 bases, leaving 5 bases of the junction unmatched. The DNA of the CDR3 is TGTGCCAGCAGCTTAGCGAGGGGGACAGGTAACACTGAAGCTTTCTTT. It specifies CASSLARGTGNTEAFF.

This clonotype was detected only a few times. The V call is TRBV20-1, the J call TRBJ2-7; D perhaps matches TRBD2 (5 bases). In germline, CDR1 is DFQATT, CDR2 SNEGSKA (reference sequence). Trimming pared 1 base from V and 6 bases from J, leaving 22 bases between. The CDR3 covers 16 residues. This chain's CDR3 is CSARALGAGTGGEQYV. The CDR3 DNA reads TGCAGTGCTAGAGCCCTTGGTGCGGGTACGGGTGGCGAGCAGTACGTC.

In this sample, this clonotype turned up a few times. The chain has TRBV10-3 and TRBJ1-2; D unclear. The germline V gene has CDR1 ENHRY and CDR2 SYGVKD. The V gene lost 2 bases and the J gene lost 0 bases, with 19 bases spanning the gap. CDR3 length: 18 amino acids. The CDR3 here is CAISEPRGSRYPNYGYTF. CDR3 nucleotides: TGTGCCATCAGTGAGCCGCGTGGGAGCCGGTACCCTAACTATGGCTACACCTTC.

This clonotype was counted between two and nine times. This CDR3 reads CASSPQGGPQHF. The CDR3 region has the DNA TGTGCCAGCAGTCCCCAGGGGGGGCCCCAGCATTTT. The V gene is TRBV12-3 or TRBV12-4, the J gene TRBJ1-5; 7 bases fit TRBD1. After removal of 5 bases from V and 9 bases from J, the junction contained 4 bases not matched to a gene. This CDR3 has 12 amino acids.